The entry below describes one TCR beta chain. Its antigen is currently not known. No per-base quality is available; no much larger clone lies one base away. The sample belongs to a study of blood T cell repertoires in COVID-19 (dated by TCRdb to the early 2020s). The study in broad terms: Collaborator samples came from the United States, Italy and Spain and covered acute and convalescent phases of COVID-19. Samples were obtained from the ongoing ImmuneRACE study (first 160 participants) and from about 1,300 subjects provided by 6 global collaborators. The prospective study material was composed of cDNA or gDNA derived from T cells, B-cell-depleted T cells, or PBMCs. The repertoires were released in a freely available public database intended as a resource for research on the immune response to SARS-CoV-2. Deeply sampled blood TCRbeta repertoires from subjects exposed to, actively infected with, or recovered from COVID-19 were included in the dataset. A de-identified subject ID, COVID-19 status, age in years and sex were almost always included in the sample metadata. HLA class I and class II types, where available, came from metadata supplied by the sample provider rather than from assay-based typing.

The full study reports these points: The amount of clinical and demographic metadata varied by source and participant and was provided uncurated.

Participants in the prospective study were enrolled through a virtual design, were aged 18 to 89 years, and lived in about two dozen United States geographic areas. To assign participants to cohorts, the prospective study relied on clinical history that participants themselves reported in a screening survey and a study questionnaire. For ImmuneRACE Cohort 3, a participant was defined as recovered based on two consecutive negative NP/OP PCR tests, clearance by a healthcare professional, or resolution of symptoms. Each participant in the prospective study had whole blood, serum and a nasopharyngeal or oropharyngeal swab collected by mobile phlebotomists. Participants in the prospective study had the option to provide additional blood draws and questionnaires over a roughly two-month period. Before DNA extraction, prospective study blood samples were shipped either frozen or at room temperature. TCRbeta CDR3 regions were amplified from genomic DNA by means of the immunoSEQ Assay, a bias-controlled multiplex PCR. On the study's bioinformatics: Nucleated cell counts per sample were estimated from amplification of reference gene primers within the assay. Sequence reads were collapsed and filtered to measure the absolute abundance of every unique TCRbeta CDR3 rearrangement. For each sample, productive Simpson clonality was calculated as the square root of Simpson's diversity index across productive rearrangements. The table comes from immuneACCESS by way of TCRdb, which keeps in-frame sequences with V and J called. Part of the clones is missing from these tables; in studies checked, under half for an unresolved V gene and the rest for unknown reasons. V, J and clone size were drawn from that table, and D and trimming were deduced from the DNA. A total of a few hundred thousand clones appear in this sample, 70% to 90% of them only once. Around 4.5% of the sample belongs to the ten largest clones.

Sequencing was done on a sample of PBMCs or T cells enriched from blood (not recorded which). The clonotype comes from a young woman who had recovered from COVID-19.

CDR3 sequence: CAIRIAGQGTYEQYF. The DNA is as follows: TGTGCCATTAGAATCGCGGGACAGGGTACCTACGAGCAGTACTTC. The sequence is built from TRBV10-3 and TRBJ2-7; 9 bases in between match TRBD1. The CDR3 covers 15 residues, taking in both the cysteine and the phenylalanine. The entry retains the CDR3 DNA only, 45 bases that are in frame from base 1. Based on the germline V gene, the CDR1 and CDR2 sequences are ENHRY and SYGVKD. For this chain, trimming is 9 bases at the V end and 2 bases at the J end, and the number of junction bases without a gene match is 11.